This entry lists 2 T cell receptor beta chains sequenced from one sample in a study of shared clonotypes between healthy human individuals. Clones were read by immunoSEQ multiplex PCR, and TCRdb kept only the in-frame ones, dropping some. The sample contains 2.5 million or so clones, roughly 92% of which appear only once. The sample was naive CD4+ T cells sorted from blood. Subset defined: CD45RA+ positively selected. These receptors originate from a man between 18 and 35 years old in good health.

This clone was counted a single time. The chain has TRBV5-6 and TRBJ2-7; possibly TRBD1 for D (6 bases). The germline CDR1 and CDR2 sequences are SGHDT and YYEEEE. The V and J ends lost 2 bases and 5 bases respectively, with 11 bases between them. The CDR3 covers 13 residues. Here the CDR3 DNA reads TGTGCCAGCAGCTTCACAGGGACCCACGAGCAGTACTTC. It encodes CASSFTGTHEQYF.

Details on this clone: Other DNA sequences in this specimen translate into the identical CDR3. The genes are TRBV2 and TRBJ2-7; TRBD1 matches at 8 bases. Germline V gene lookup returns CDR1 SNHLY and CDR2 FYNNEI. The CDR3 is 13 amino acids. J was trimmed by 3 bases and V by 4 bases; bases with no gene match: 2. CDR3: CASSGQGNYEQYF. The CDR3 DNA is TGTGCCAGCAGTGGACAGGGGAACTACGAGCAGTACTTC.